This TCR beta chain was observed in a study of radiotherapy plus CTLA-4 blockade in lung cancer. Study in general: Among enrolled patients, about 18% responded and 31% achieved disease control.

As to this clone: Its target is unknown.

Germline loops: CDR1 SGHDT, CDR2 YYEEEE. The CDR3 runs 15 residues. With 2 bases removed from V and 1 base from J, the gap between germline ends came to 13 bases. In chemo-refractory metastatic non-small-cell lung cancer, patients got ipilimumab CTLA-4 blockade together with focal radiation. Study-level results: Radiotherapy plus ipilimumab was followed by expansion in blood of tumor-derived TCR clones. Early clone dynamics of blood T cells, plus interferon-beta, reportedly predicted response best.

The data were produced by immunoSEQ multiplex PCR, yet TCRdb's version contains in-frame clones alone and is incomplete. This sample has some 60,000 clones; over 65% occur once, and the top ten carry roughly 4%. The TCR comes from a human donor with non-small cell lung cancer who had a partial response to radiotherapy plus ipilimumab. This specimen was peripheral blood, taken from a patient treated with radiotherapy plus ipilimumab. The chain joins TRBV5-6 to TRBJ2-7; a weak D match, TRBD2 (6 bases). The CDR3 spells CASSFLGTGSYEQYF. As DNA, the CDR3 is TGTGCCAGCAGCTTCCTTGGGACTGGATCCTACGAGCAGTACTTC.